Listed below are T cell receptor beta chains from one sample, sequenced in a study of CD8 T cells in ankylosing spondylitis. TCRdb re-called the 5' RACE reads with MiXCR, one entry per CDR3 protein. The sample includes some 130,000 distinct CDR3 sequences, over 15% of them seen just once. The sequencing sample was made of blood, either unsorted or a sorted T cell fraction (not recorded which). All receptors come from a male donor with ankylosing spondylitis. The CDR3 runs from the conserved cysteine through the conserved F or W. Fields, in order: J gene, V gene, D gene, CDR3 length, clone size, CDR3 DNA, CDR3 protein. D genes are given only for firm matches. Expanded clones are given a class, and other clones once, few, many or no size at all.

>TRBJ2-1|TRBV12-3/TRBV12-4|TRBD1|18|NA
TGTGCCAGCAGCCATCCGACAGGGGGCCTTGGGATCCACAATGAGCAGTTCTTC
CASSHPTGGLGIHNEQFF
>TRBJ1-3|TRBV7-9|NA|14|NA
TGTGCCAGCAGCTTGGTGAGAGCTGGAAACACCATATATTTT
CASSLVRAGNTIYF
>TRBJ2-2|TRBV6-1|TRBD2|16|many
TGTGCCAGCAGCCCTACTAGCGGGAGGAACACCGGGGAGCTGTTTTTT
CASSPTSGRNTGELFF
>TRBJ2-4|TRBV11-1|TRBD1|18|few
TGTGCCAGCAGCGCCGGGACAGGGGTCGTCCTAGCCAAAAACATTCAGTACTTC
CASSAGTGVVLAKNIQYF
>TRBJ2-7|TRBV4-2|TRBD2|14|NA
TGTGCCAGCAGGGACGTGACTAGCGGGTACGAGCAGTACTTC
CASRDVTSGYEQYF
>TRBJ1-1|TRBV29-1|NA|13|few
TGCAGCGTTGAAACAGGCTGGGAAACTGAAGCTTTCTTT
CSVETGWETEAFF
>TRBJ2-7|TRBV7-9|TRBD2|14|NA
TGTGCCAGCAGAAAAGCGGGAGGGCCCTACGAGCAGTACTTC
CASRKAGGPYEQYF
>TRBJ2-1|TRBV4-3|TRBD1|18|many
TGCGCCAGCAGCCAAGATCGGGTGGACAGGGCAACCTACAATGAGCAGTTCTTC
CASSQDRVDRATYNEQFF
>TRBJ1-1|TRBV7-3|NA|15|NA
TGTGCCAGCAGCTTATTAGGACATGTGAACACTGAAGCTTTCTTT
CASSLLGHVNTEAFF
>TRBJ2-1|TRBV7-9|NA|11|few
TGTGCCGGACTGACTAGAAATGAGCAGTTCTTC
CAGLTRNEQFF
>TRBJ2-7|TRBV29-1|NA|13|many
TGCAGCATCCGACGGCAGAGCTCCTACGAGCAGTACTTC
CSIRRQSSYEQYF
>TRBJ2-1|TRBV4-1|TRBD2|17|NA
TGCGCCAGCAGCCAACGGGTAACGGGAGGATCCTACAATGAGCAGTTCTTC
CASSQRVTGGSYNEQFF
>TRBJ2-1|TRBV9|TRBD1|15|once
TGTGCCAGCAGCGTAGTAGGGACAGGGTTCAATGAGCAGTTCTTC
CASSVVGTGFNEQFF
>TRBJ2-1|TRBV11-3|NA|17|NA
TGTGCCAGCACCTCGGGTAGGCGGGCTAGCTCCTACAATGAGCAGTTCTTC
CASTSGRRASSYNEQFF
>TRBJ2-1|TRBV3-1|TRBD2|18|NA
TGTGCCAGCAGCCAAGTGATTAGCGGGAGTAGGACCTACAATGAGCAGTTCTTC
CASSQVISGSRTYNEQFF
>TRBJ1-2|TRBV28|NA|13|few
TGTGCTACCTGGGGAGGGTCCAACTATGGCTACACCTTC
CATWGGSNYGYTF
>TRBJ2-5|TRBV20-1|NA|15|few
TGCAGTGCTAGAGATCTCGGCGGAATTGCGGAGACCCAGTACTTC
CSARDLGGIAETQYF
>TRBJ2-1|TRBV4-1|TRBD2|14|NA
TGCGCCAGCAGCCAACGACTAGCGAACAATGAGCAGTTCTTC
CASSQRLANNEQFF
>TRBJ1-3|TRBV27|NA|11|NA
TGTGCCAGCATATTTGGAAACACCATATATTTT
CASIFGNTIYF
>TRBJ2-7|TRBV28|NA|15|few
TGTGCCAGCACCGATGGGGGGGCAGTGGACTACGAGCAGTACTTC
CASTDGGAVDYEQYF
>TRBJ2-7|TRBV27|TRBD2|14|NA
TGTGCCAGCAGTAACGGGGGAGGGCCGGGGGAGCAGTACTTC
CASSNGGGPGEQYF
>TRBJ2-2|TRBV9|TRBD2|14|NA
TGTGCCAGCAGCGCTAGCGGGAGGGACGGGGAGCTGTTTTTT
CASSASGRDGELFF
>TRBJ2-7|TRBV4-1|NA|16|NA
TGCGCCAGCAGCCAGAGTATACCGTCGCAGAACTACGAGCAGTACTTC
CASSQSIPSQNYEQYF